Below, 9 T cell receptor beta chains from the same sample are listed, as sequenced in a study of shared clonotypes between healthy human individuals. The data were produced by immunoSEQ multiplex PCR, yet TCRdb's version contains in-frame clones alone and is incomplete. The table records about 2.4 million clones, approximately 94% of them present only once. Sequencing input: naive CD4+ T cells sorted from blood. Stated subset: CD45RA+ positively selected. The source of these receptors is a man aged 18 to 29 in good health.

This clone was detected once. The J gene is TRBJ2-5, the V gene TRBV2, with 8 bases identical to TRBD2. Per the germline V gene, CDR1 is SNHLY and CDR2 is FYNNEI. The length of the CDR3 is 16 residues. V shed 7 bases, J shed 1 base, and the junction held 11 bases outside the gene matches. The chain's CDR3 is CASNAAGGRIQETQYF. The CDR3 DNA reads as TGTGCCAGCAATGCAGCCGGCGGGAGGATCCAAGAGACCCAGTACTTC.

The CDR3 nucleotides are TGTGCCAGCAGCTTGGATGGGATAGCCAAAAACATTCAGTACTTC. This gives the protein CASSLDGIAKNIQYF. This rearrangement joins TRBV5-6 to TRBJ2-4; D remains ambiguous. Germline V gene sequence: CDR1 SGHDT, CDR2 YYEEEE. The length of the CDR3 is 15 residues. Trimming left V 0 bases short and J 0 bases short, with 7 bases between.

Details on this clone: The same CDR3 can be traced to other DNA sequences in this sample. The rearrangement joins TRBV28 to TRBJ1-2; no firm D call. Trimming took 5 bases from V and 2 from J, leaving 12 bases between them. This CDR3 has 14 residues. The germline CDR1 and CDR2 sequences are MDHEN and SYDVKM. CDR3 sequence (DNA): TGTGCCAGCAGTCTCTTGGGCGGCAACTATGGCTACACCTTC. Amino acid sequence: CASSLLGGNYGYTF.

For this clone: The same CDR3 can be traced to other DNA sequences in this sample. The J gene is TRBJ2-6, the V gene TRBV27; D remains unclear. CDR3 size: 15 residues. Trimming took 5 bases from V and 2 from J, leaving 10 bases between them. CDR1 is MNHEY and CDR2 is SMNVEV in the germline V gene (reference sequence). CDR3 in DNA: TGTGCCAGCAGTCCCGGCGGTGCTGGGGCCAACGTCCTGACTTTC. It codes for CASSPGGAGANVLTF.

The chain uses TRBV28 and TRBJ2-5, with D possibly being TRBD1 (5 bases). The J call may be in error: the DNA end matches TRBJ2-7 better. There are 15 residues in the CDR3. Germline CDR1 and CDR2: MDHEN and SYDVKM. The CDR3 sequence: CASGPIRGQAYEQYF. CDR3 DNA: TGTGCCAGCGGCCCGATCCGCGGACAAGCCTACGAGCAGTACTTC.

The V and J genes are TRBV19 and TRBJ1-1, with D unresolved. The germline V and J ends were trimmed by 3 bases and 8 bases, with 16 bases remaining between them. The CDR3 contains 14 residues. CDR1 is LNHDA, CDR2 SQIVND, per germline (reference sequence). CDR3 DNA sequence: TGTGCCAGTAGTATGTCCGGACGTATTTACGAAGCTTTCTTT. It is translated as CASSMSGRIYEAFF.

The rearrangement uses TRBV27 and TRBJ2-7; possibly TRBD2 for D (5 bases). Looked up from germline, CDR1 is MNHEY and CDR2 is SMNVEV (reference sequence). The CDR3 has 15 amino acids. The V end lost 2 bases, the J end lost 0 bases, and 11 bases lay between the germline ends. The CDR3 region is CASSLVRASSYEQYF. The DNA for the CDR3 is TGTGCCAGCAGTTTAGTGAGGGCCAGCTCCTACGAGCAGTACTTC.

Here the CDR3 DNA reads TGTGCCAGCAGCCATCTCGCGAACACCGGGGAGCTGTTTTTT. Protein product: CASSHLANTGELFF. The J gene is TRBJ2-2, the V gene TRBV14; D unresolved. The germline gives CDR1 SGHDN, CDR2 FVKESK. This CDR3 has 14 residues. V was shortened by 3 bases and J by 0 bases, with 5 bases between the two germline ends.

The V call is TRBV2, the J call TRBJ2-3; 11 bases are a match to TRBD2. With 5 bases clipped from V and 6 bases from J, the junction kept 10 bases outside the gene matches. This CDR3 spans 16 amino acids. Germline CDR1 SNHLY, CDR2 FYNNEI. The chain's CDR3 is CASSNQGLAVRDTQYF. CDR3 in DNA: TGTGCCAGCAGTAACCAGGGACTAGCGGTTAGGGATACGCAGTATTTT.